The clone carrying this T cell receptor beta chain has a count of ten or more. Its antigen is still unknown. CDR1 is MNHNY, CDR2 SVGAGI, per germline (reference sequence). V dropped 2 bases and J dropped 5 bases, with 4 bases sitting between them. CDR3 length: 11 amino acids. This sample is part of a study of shared clonotypes between healthy human individuals. Whole-study findings and limits: Memory subsets had estimated richness that was generally smaller than that of naive subsets.

TCRdb keeps only in-frame clones here, not all; method: immunoSEQ multiplex PCR. The table includes 2 million to 2.5 million clones, around 95% detected once. The clonotype was recovered from a man between 18 and 29 years old in good health. V and J are TRBV6-6 and TRBJ2-7; unclear D gene. The sample comprised naive CD4+ T cells sorted from blood. Subset denoted: CD45RA+ positively selected. Here the CDR3 reads CASSYRDEQYF. DNA for the CDR3: TGTGCCAGCAGTTACAGGGACGAGCAGTACTTC.